This record concerns one T cell receptor beta chain sequence. These data come from a study of CD8 T cells in Susac syndrome. The CDR3 extends over 13 amino acids. Trimming removed 2 bases from V and 13 bases from J; junction bases left unmatched: 6. In germline, CDR1 is KGHSH, CDR2 LQKENI. CD8+ and CD4+ blood T cells underwent TCR beta sequencing. In contrast to the negatively isolated CD8+ and CD4+ T cells, TEMRA cells were FACS-enriched. The authors reverse transcribed about 0.5 to 1 ug RNA with random hexamers. An immunoSEQ multiplex PCR amplified TCR beta CDR3 over 54 Vbeta and 13 Jbeta. TCRdb used MiXCR to reprocess the immunoSEQ multiplex PCR reads, holding one entry per CDR3 protein. This table has approximately 140,000 distinct CDR3 sequences, 85% to 95% appearing once.

Sequencing was performed on CD4+ T cells from PBMCs. The sequence was collected from a human donor with multiple sclerosis. The chain carries TRBV18 and TRBJ1-4; 8 bases map to TRBD1. CDR3 region: CASSPIQGARLFF. In DNA form, the CDR3 reads TGTGCCAGCTCACCAATTCAGGGGGCCCGACTGTTTTTT.